This section outlines one T cell receptor beta chain sequence together with its context. Its antigen remains unidentified. Patient tissue came from resections in Japan or China, 2014–2017. This specimen belongs to a study of immune evolution from preneoplasia to lung adenocarcinoma. Findings and caveats of the study: From normal lung to invasive adenocarcinoma, top clone frequencies appeared to decrease.

TCRdb keeps only in-frame clones here, not all; method: immunoSEQ multiplex PCR. The repertoire includes about 5,000 clones, around 76% of them detected once, and under 14% sits in the top ten. Sequenced input: FFPE minimally invasive lung adenocarcinoma tissue. This clonotype originated in a person aged 70 to 79 with lung adenocarcinoma.

The CDR3 coding sequence is TGTGCCAGCAGTGCCGGAACTAGCGGGAGATATGCCGGGGAGCTGTTTTTT. Encoded protein: CASSAGTSGRYAGELFF. This chain uses TRBV6-4 with TRBJ2-2, with 11 nucleotides matching TRBD2. With V trimmed by 4 bases and J by 6 bases, 10 bases remained unmatched. This CDR3 region has 17 residues. The germline CDR1 and CDR2 sequences are MRHNA and SNTAGT.